A selection of T cell receptor beta chains follows, all from one sample in a study of shared clonotypes between healthy human individuals. Method: immunoSEQ multiplex PCR; TCRdb's copy keeps in-frame clones and lacks some. This sample has around 700,000 clones, with around 72% found just once. Sequencing was carried out using memory CD4+ T cells sorted from blood. The receptors here all came from a woman younger than 45 in good health. Both conserved end residues are part of each CDR3. The D gene is left open where the match is weak. Clone size is not always given. Where it is, it says once, few, many or a class for expanded clones.

d_gene	j_gene	abundance	v_gene	CDR3nt	CDR3aa
TRBD2	TRBJ2-7	NA	TRBV18	TGTGCCAGCTCACCACTCATTAGGGAGGGGTGGAACGAGCAGTACTTC	CASSPLIREGWNEQYF
NA	TRBJ1-5	NA	TRBV18	TGTGCCAGCTCACGGGACACGAATCAGCCCCAGCATTTT	CASSRDTNQPQHF
NA	TRBJ2-1	NA	TRBV7-3	TGTGCCAGCAGCTTAGGGGTAAAGAATGAGCAGTTCTTC	CASSLGVKNEQFF
TRBD2	TRBJ2-2	NA	TRBV7-9	TGTGCCAGCAGCCCCTTCTTTGGGACTAGCGGGCCTGACACCGGGGAGCTGTTTTTT	CASSPFFGTSGPDTGELFF
TRBD2	TRBJ2-3	NA	TRBV5-1	TGCGCCAGCAGACAAGGACTAGCGGGAGGACGAACGTTTAGCACAGATACGCAGTATTTT	CASRQGLAGGRTFSTDTQYF
NA	TRBJ1-1	few	TRBV5-1	TGCGCCAGCAGCGCCGGGACCCCCGACACTGAAGCTTTCTTT	CASSAGTPDTEAFF
TRBD1	TRBJ1-4	once	TRBV5-5	TGTGCCAGCAGCTCTACGAGGGGACAGTTCCATGAAAAACTGTTTTTT	CASSSTRGQFHEKLFF
TRBD2	TRBJ2-1	once	TRBV19	TGTGCCAGTAAGGCTAGCGGCTTGCAGAATGAGCAGTTCTTC	CASKASGLQNEQFF
NA	TRBJ2-5	NA	TRBV5-1	TGCGCCAGCAGCTTGATTGTTCAAGAGACCCAGTACTTC	CASSLIVQETQYF
TRBD2	TRBJ2-2	NA	TRBV2	TGTGCCCGAGGGGGACTAGCGGGAATGAACACCGGGGAGCTGTTTTTT	CARGGLAGMNTGELFF
NA	TRBJ2-2	once	TRBV6-1	TGTGCCAGCAGCATGACTAGTGGGAACACCGGGGAGCTGTTTTTT	CASSMTSGNTGELFF
NA	TRBJ2-7	NA	TRBV9	TGTGCCAGCAGCGTCCGGGACGGGGGAGAGCAGTACTTC	CASSVRDGGEQYF
NA	TRBJ1-1	NA	TRBV7-3	TGTGCCAGCAGCCACCGATGGAACACTGAAGCTTTCTTT	CASSHRWNTEAFF
NA	TRBJ2-5	NA	TRBV19	TGTGCCACGTCGGAAACAGAAAATCAAGAGACCCAGTACTTC	CATSETENQETQYF
TRBD2	TRBJ2-7	NA	TRBV25-1	TGTGCCAGCAGCGTTTGGACTAGCGGGACTTACGAGCAGTACTTC	CASSVWTSGTYEQYF
NA	TRBJ1-1	NA	TRBV7-2	TGTGCCAGCAGCCCACAGGGAGGTGGTGAAGCTTTCTTT	CASSPQGGGEAFF
NA	TRBJ1-2	NA	TRBV19	TGTGCCAGTAGAGACAGGTCTAACTATGGCTACACCTTC	CASRDRSNYGYTF
NA	TRBJ1-2	NA	TRBV5-1	TGCGCCAGCAGCTTGGAGTCTTCTGACTATGGCTACACCTTC	CASSLESSDYGYTF
NA	TRBJ1-1	NA	TRBV6-1	TGTGCCAGCAGTTCCCGGGGACGGACAGATTTGGGAGCTTTCTTT	CASSSRGRTDLGAFF
NA	TRBJ1-1	NA	TRBV10-3	TGTGCCATCAGTGAAAGGGCCACGTCTGAAGCTTTCTTT	CAISERATSEAFF
NA	TRBJ1-3	few	TRBV7-8	TGTGCCAGCAGCCCCAAGGGAAGGGACTCTGGAAACACCATATATTTT	CASSPKGRDSGNTIYF
NA	TRBJ2-7	NA	TRBV6-1	TGTGCCAGCCTAAAGGAGGGGGCCTACGAGCAGTACTTC	CASLKEGAYEQYF
NA	TRBJ1-5	NA	TRBV28	TGTGCCAGCAGTTTCTTACGGGCAACTCAGCCCCAGCATTTT	CASSFLRATQPQHF
NA	TRBJ1-1	NA	TRBV2	TGTGCCAGCAGTGCTAGGGAGAACACTGAAGCTTTCTTT	CASSARENTEAFF
NA	TRBJ2-1	NA	TRBV10-3	TGTGCCATCAGTGAGGGGGGTCTAGCGACTGGGGATGAGCAGTTCTTC	CAISEGGLATGDEQFF
TRBD1	TRBJ1-4	NA	TRBV7-9	TGTGCCAGCAGCTTAGTCCCCCTCCCCCAGCCTCAAAAGGGACAGAAACTGTTTTTT	CASSLVPLPQPQKGQKLFF
TRBD2	TRBJ2-7	NA	TRBV9	TGTGCCAGCAGCGCGGGGGGCTACGAGCAGTACTTC	CASSAGGYEQYF
NA	TRBJ1-5	once	TRBV6-1	TGTGCCAGCAGTGGACAGGCTGTGGGAGGTCAGCCCCAGCATTTT	CASSGQAVGGQPQHF
NA	TRBJ2-2	few	TRBV19	TGTGCCAGTAGGCCGTTGACCGGGGAGCTGTTTTTT	CASRPLTGELFF
NA	TRBJ1-1	NA	TRBV7-2	TGTGCCAGCAGCAGTCAGAGGGACACTGAAGCTTTCTTT	CASSSQRDTEAFF
NA	TRBJ2-4	NA	TRBV10-3	TGTGCCATCAGTACGGACAGTCGAGCCAAAAACATTCAGTACTTC	CAISTDSRAKNIQYF
NA	TRBJ2-2	NA	TRBV11-2	TGTGCCAGCAGCTTAGTGGGGGGAGTGGGTACCGGGGAGCTGTTTTTT	CASSLVGGVGTGELFF
NA	TRBJ1-5	NA	TRBV30	TGTGCCTGGAGTGTATCGGGGGATCAGCCCCAGCATTTT	CAWSVSGDQPQHF
NA	TRBJ1-5	NA	TRBV28	TGTGCCAGCAGCAGAGGGGCTTATAGCAATCAGCCCCAGCATTTT	CASSRGAYSNQPQHF
TRBD2	TRBJ2-7	NA	TRBV11-3	TGTGCCAGCAGCACAACCGGGACTAGTATGCGCGAGCAGTACTTC	CASSTTGTSMREQYF
NA	TRBJ1-5	NA	TRBV29-1	TGCAGCGTGAAACAGGGCAATCAGCCCCAGCATTTT	CSVKQGNQPQHF
NA	TRBJ1-2	once	TRBV6-5	TGTGCCAGCAGTTCAAAACCCGCTAACTATGGCTACACCTTC	CASSSKPANYGYTF
NA	TRBJ1-1	NA	TRBV18	TGTGCCAGCTCACGACAGGACGACACTGAAGCTTTCTTT	CASSRQDDTEAFF
TRBD2	TRBJ2-3	NA	TRBV6-6	TGTGCCAGCAGCCCCGCCCTAGCGGGATCAGATACGCAGTATTTT	CASSPALAGSDTQYF
NA	TRBJ1-1	NA	TRBV6-1	TGTGCCAGCAGTGAAGATGCGGTTTTGAACACTGAAGCTTTCTTT	CASSEDAVLNTEAFF
NA	TRBJ1-2	NA	TRBV6-5	TGTGCCAGCAGTTACTATCGTGGGGGCGTCTATGGCTACACCTTC	CASSYYRGGVYGYTF
NA	TRBJ2-2	NA	TRBV21-1	TGTGCCAGCAGCCGGTTGAAGACGGACAAGAACGGGGAGCTGTTTTTT	CASSRLKTDKNGELFF